The 8 T cell receptor beta chains given below trace back to one sample, sequenced in a study of blood T cell repertoires in COVID-19. The data were produced by immunoSEQ multiplex PCR, yet TCRdb's version contains in-frame clones alone and is incomplete. The table records roughly 180,000 clones, about 90% of them present only once. The specimen was peripheral blood. The receptors were gathered from a man between 65 and 85 years old with active or convalescent COVID-19.

The rearrangement links TRBV6-2 or TRBV6-3 to TRBJ2-7, with 10 bases fitting TRBD2. The CDR3 runs 16 residues. The junction had 8 bases not matched to a gene; V was cut back by 2 bases and J by 4 bases. Germline V CDR1 and CDR2: MNHEY, SVGEGT. The CDR3 DNA reads as TGTGCCAGCAGTTACCCTCAGAGCGGGAGGGCGTACGAGCAGTACTTC. Its protein is CASSYPQSGRAYEQYF.

The J gene is TRBJ2-1, the V gene TRBV29-1; D might be TRBD1 (7 bases). V dropped 7 bases and J dropped 0 bases, with 25 bases sitting between them. The CDR3 runs 18 residues. Germline V lookup: CDR1 SQVTM, CDR2 ANQGSEA. The CDR3 bases are TGCAGCGACAGGGGACTGGCGGAGGGGGGTAGCTCCTACAATGAGCAGTTCTTC. Amino acid sequence: CSDRGLAEGGSSYNEQFF.

The rearrangement uses TRBV4-3 and TRBJ1-5; 11 nucleotides align to TRBD1. This CDR3 region has 17 residues. After removal of 0 bases from V and 7 bases from J, the junction contained 8 bases not matched to a gene. Looked up from germline, CDR1 is LGHNA and CDR2 is YSLEER. For the CDR3, the DNA is TGCGCCAGCAGCCAAGATTGGGGGACAGGGGGTGGGCAGCCCCAGCATTTT. The encoded protein is CASSQDWGTGGGQPQHF.

V usage is TRBV18 and J usage is TRBJ2-2; 8 nucleotides agree with TRBD1. In germline, CDR1 is KGHSH, CDR2 LQKENI. The CDR3 length is 16 residues. V lost 5 bases to trimming and J lost 3 bases; unmatched junction nucleotides: 8. CDR3 amino acids: CASSGTDRADTGELFF. CDR3 nucleotide sequence: TGTGCCAGCTCAGGGACGGACAGGGCGGACACCGGGGAGCTGTTTTTT.

The J gene is TRBJ1-1, the V gene TRBV7-2, with D uncertain. Germline values: CDR1 SGHTA, CDR2 FQGNSA. Trimming removed 0 bases at V and 6 bases at J, with 14 bases between. CDR3 length equals 15 residues. Here the CDR3 reads CASSLARRNPPEAFF. CDR3 in DNA: TGTGCCAGCAGCTTAGCGAGGAGGAACCCACCTGAAGCTTTCTTT. Based on the CDR3 plus reference TRBV7-2 and TRBJ1-1, the full variable domain is GAGVSQSPSNKVTEKGKDVELRCDPISGHTALYWYRQSLGQGLEFLIYFQGNSAPDKSGLPSDRFSAERTGGSVSTLTIQRTQQEDSAVYLCASSLARRNPPEAFFGQGTRLTVV.

The CDR3, as DNA: TGTGCCAGCAGCCTGACTGGACTAGCGGGAGTCGGAGAGACCCAGTACTTC. Translation: CASSLTGLAGVGETQYF. The chain carries TRBV3-1 (or the pseudogene TRBV3-2) and TRBJ2-5; 13 positions agree with TRBD2. The J segment lost 4 bases and the V segment lost 4 bases, leaving 9 bases of the junction unmatched. The germline gives CDR1 LGHDT, CDR2 YNNKEL (reference sequence). The CDR3 has 17 amino acids.

This chain links TRBV10-1 with TRBJ2-7; no clear D gene. CDR1 is WNHNN, CDR2 SYGVQD, per germline (reference sequence). V was clipped by 0 bases and J by 3 bases, with 6 bases between them. This CDR3 spans 13 amino acids. In DNA, the CDR3 is TGCGCCAGCAGTGAGTCCACAAACTACGAGCAGTACTTC. Protein sequence: CASSESTNYEQYF.

This sequence joins TRBV11-3 and TRBJ2-1; 9 nucleotides agree with TRBD1. V was clipped by 5 bases and J by 7 bases; unmatched bases: 9. The CDR3 length is 15 residues. Germline lookup yields CDR1 SGHNT and CDR2 YENEEA. CDR3 residues: CASSRTGASLNEQFF. In DNA form, the CDR3 reads TGTGCCAGCAGCCGGACAGGGGCGTCCTTAAATGAGCAGTTCTTC. Using reference TRBV11-3 and TRBJ2-1 for the parts outside the CDR3, the full variable domain is EAGVVQSPRYKIIEKKQPVAFWCNPISGHNTLYWYLQNLGQGPELLIRYENEEAVDDSQLPKDRFSAERLKGVDSTLKIQPAELGDSAVYLCASSRTGASLNEQFFGPGTRLTVL.